The present TCR beta chain was sequenced within a study of vaccination effects on CD4 cells after COVID-19. Notes on the study in general: Spike-reactive clones in convalescents after vaccination were chiefly newly vaccine-induced.

V was pared by 4 bases and J by 5 bases, with 5 bases between. The CDR3 loop spans 11 amino acids. Germline assignment: CDR1 ENHRY and CDR2 SYGVKD. Sequenced by immunoSEQ multiplex PCR; TCRdb stores in-frame clones only, minus some. This table holds under 60,000 clones, more than 65% found once. With regard to this clone: The antigen is unknown.

CD4+ T cells specific for antigen were expanded with viral peptide pools by the ViraFEST assay before sequencing. Following culture for about 11 days, CD4+ T cells were isolated. This person caught SARS-CoV-2 sometime from March to December 2020, and PCR testing confirmed the infection. Some 2 million PBMC were placed in each well, which was supplemented with approximately 9.2 IU/ml IL-2 and 10 ug/ml peptides. The chain is built from TRBV10-3 and TRBJ2-5; no definite D call. The origin of this receptor is a human donor who had a prior SARS-CoV-2 infection. Sequences were derived from CD4+ T cells from PBMCs cultured with HIV peptides, sampled before COVID-19 vaccination. Sample subset: HIV-1 Nef peptide pool negative control/reference culture. CDR3 protein: CAISVGETQYF. CDR3 nucleotides: TGTGCCATCAGTGTGGGGGAGACCCAGTACTTC.